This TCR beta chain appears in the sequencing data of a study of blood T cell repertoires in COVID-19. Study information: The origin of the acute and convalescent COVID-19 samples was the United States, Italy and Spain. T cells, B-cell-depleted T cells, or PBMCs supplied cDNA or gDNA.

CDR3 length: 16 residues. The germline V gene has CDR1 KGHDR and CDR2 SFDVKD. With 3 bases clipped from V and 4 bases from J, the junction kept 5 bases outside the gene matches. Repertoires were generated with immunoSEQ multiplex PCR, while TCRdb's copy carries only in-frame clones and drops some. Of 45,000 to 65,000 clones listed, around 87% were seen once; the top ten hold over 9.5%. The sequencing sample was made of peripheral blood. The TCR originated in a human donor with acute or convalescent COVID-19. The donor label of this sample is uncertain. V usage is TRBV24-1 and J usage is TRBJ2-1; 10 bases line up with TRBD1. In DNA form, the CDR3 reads TGTGCCACCAGTGATCCTGGACAGGGGGAGTACAATGAGCAGTTCTTC. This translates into CATSDPGQGEYNEQFF.